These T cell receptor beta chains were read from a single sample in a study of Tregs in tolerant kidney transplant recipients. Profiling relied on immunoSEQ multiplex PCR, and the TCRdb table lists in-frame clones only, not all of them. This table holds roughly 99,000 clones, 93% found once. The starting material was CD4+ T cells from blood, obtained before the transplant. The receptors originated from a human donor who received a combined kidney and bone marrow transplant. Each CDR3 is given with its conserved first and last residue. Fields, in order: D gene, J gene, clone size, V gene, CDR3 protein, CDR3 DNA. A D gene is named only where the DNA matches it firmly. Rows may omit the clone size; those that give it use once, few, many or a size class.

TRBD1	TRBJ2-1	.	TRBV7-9	CASSDVLRTGNEQFF	TGTGCCAGCAGCGACGTCCTTAGGACAGGCAATGAGCAGTTCTTC
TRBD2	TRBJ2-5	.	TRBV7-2	CASSQIIAGGQETQYF	TGTGCCAGCAGCCAAATAATAGCGGGGGGCCAAGAGACCCAGTACTTC
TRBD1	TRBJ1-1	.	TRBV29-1	CSVARTGSDAEAFF	TGCAGCGTTGCGAGGACAGGGAGTGACGCTGAAGCTTTCTTT
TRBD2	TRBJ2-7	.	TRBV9	CASSVATSGSRHF	TGTGCCAGCAGCGTAGCTACTAGCGGGAGTCGTCACTTC
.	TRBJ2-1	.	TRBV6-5	CASSPLSTAYNEQFF	TGTGCCAGCAGCCCCCTGAGCACGGCCTACAATGAGCAGTTCTTC
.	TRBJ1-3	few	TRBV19	CASRTGNSGNTIYF	TGTGCCAGTAGAACAGGGAACTCTGGAAACACCATATATTTT
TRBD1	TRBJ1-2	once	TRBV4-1	CASSPRTGGHYGYTF	TGCGCCAGCAGCCCGAGGACAGGGGGTCACTATGGCTACACCTTC
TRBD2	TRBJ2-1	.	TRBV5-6	CASREGTSSYNEQFF	TGTGCCAGCAGAGAAGGGACTAGCTCCTACAATGAGCAGTTCTTC
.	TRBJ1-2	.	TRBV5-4	CASSLSPRAGDGYTF	TGTGCCAGCAGCTTGTCCCCTCGCGCCGGGGATGGCTACACCTTC
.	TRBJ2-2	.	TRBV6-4	CASSSSGVTGELFF	TGTGCCAGCAGTTCGAGCGGTGTCACCGGGGAGCTGTTTTTT
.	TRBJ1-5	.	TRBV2	CASTLSSGNQPQHF	TGTGCCAGCACTCTGTCAAGCGGGAATCAGCCCCAGCATTTT
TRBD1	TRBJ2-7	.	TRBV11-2	CASSLDTGTGIEQYF	TGTGCCAGCAGCTTGGATACCGGGACAGGGATCGAGCAGTACTTC
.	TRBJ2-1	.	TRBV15	CATSTYRVPNEQFF	TGTGCCACCAGCACCTACAGGGTCCCCAATGAGCAGTTCTTC
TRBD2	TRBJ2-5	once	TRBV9	CASSFLPAGGREETQYF	TGTGCCAGCAGCTTTCTTCCAGCGGGGGGGAGGGAAGAGACCCAGTACTTC
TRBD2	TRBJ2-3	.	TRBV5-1	CASSGTTSTDTQYF	TGCGCCAGCAGCGGGACTACATCCACAGATACGCAGTATTTT
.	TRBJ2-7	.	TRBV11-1	CASSSRTGASYEQYF	TGTGCCAGCAGCTCCCGAACAGGTGCCTCCTACGAGCAGTACTTC
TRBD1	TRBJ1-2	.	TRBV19	CASSPGTGAYGYTF	TGTGCCAGTAGTCCCGGGACAGGCGCCTATGGCTACACCTTC
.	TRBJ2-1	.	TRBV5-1	CASSQQGTHNEQFF	TGCGCCAGCAGCCAACAGGGGACTCACAATGAGCAGTTCTTC
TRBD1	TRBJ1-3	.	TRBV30	CAWSADRAKNTIYF	TGTGCCTGGAGTGCGGACAGGGCAAAAAACACCATATATTTT
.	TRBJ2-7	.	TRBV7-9	CASSLRRRGYYEQYF	TGTGCCAGCAGCTTACGTCGCAGGGGATATTACGAGCAGTACTTC
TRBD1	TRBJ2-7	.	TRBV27	CASRRGTDSYEQYF	TGTGCCAGCAGGAGAGGGACAGATTCCTACGAGCAGTACTTC
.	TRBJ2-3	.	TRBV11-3	CASSLVTNTDTQYF	TGTGCCAGCAGCTTAGTAACTAACACAGATACGCAGTATTTT
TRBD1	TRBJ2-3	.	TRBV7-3	CASSLTGQGPSTDTQYF	TGTGCCAGCAGCTTAACAGGACAGGGACCTAGCACAGATACGCAGTATTTT
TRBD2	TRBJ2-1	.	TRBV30	CAWTGGAGRSYNEQFF	TGTGCCTGGACGGGGGGGGCCGGGCGGTCCTACAATGAGCAGTTCTTC
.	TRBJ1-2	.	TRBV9	CASSVDSGGYTF	TGTGCCAGCAGCGTAGACTCTGGTGGCTACACCTTC
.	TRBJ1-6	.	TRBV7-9	CASSLGAGNNSPLHF	TGTGCCAGCAGCTTAGGGGCTGGAAATAATTCACCCCTCCACTTT